This record covers a single T cell receptor (beta chain). Antigen unknown. Researchers ran the PCR with 60 Vbeta and 13 Jbeta primers. Using immunoSEQ multiplex PCR, the repertoire was profiled, and TCRdb retains in-frame clones only, with some absent. The data show under 150,000 clones, 60% to 85% seen once. The germline V gene encodes CDR1 SGHNT and CDR2 YENEEA. The CDR3 is 15 residues long. V lost 1 base, J lost 1 base, and 7 bases lay in between. These data are taken from a study of cytomegalovirus exposure and HLA in healthy donors. Study details: Most genotyped donors, 75% to 85% of roughly 400, had Caucasian-associated genetic ancestry. Study findings and constraints: TRBV6-2, TRBV6-3 and other indistinguishable V segments were excluded. A prior analysis recorded that most TCR beta V segments were productive about 87% or about 30% of the time. Later analysis demonstrated an association between a missense DCLRE1C variant and TCR beta V- and J-gene trimming.

This TCR derives from a woman aged 18-29 years in good health and CMV-seronegative. V is TRBV11-3 and J is TRBJ2-2; TRBD1 is a possible D gene (5 bases). The source material was PBMCs. The CDR3 coding sequence is TGTGCCAGCAGCTTAGGCCAGGGGAACACCGGGGAGCTGTTTTTT. Its translation: CASSLGQGNTGELFF.